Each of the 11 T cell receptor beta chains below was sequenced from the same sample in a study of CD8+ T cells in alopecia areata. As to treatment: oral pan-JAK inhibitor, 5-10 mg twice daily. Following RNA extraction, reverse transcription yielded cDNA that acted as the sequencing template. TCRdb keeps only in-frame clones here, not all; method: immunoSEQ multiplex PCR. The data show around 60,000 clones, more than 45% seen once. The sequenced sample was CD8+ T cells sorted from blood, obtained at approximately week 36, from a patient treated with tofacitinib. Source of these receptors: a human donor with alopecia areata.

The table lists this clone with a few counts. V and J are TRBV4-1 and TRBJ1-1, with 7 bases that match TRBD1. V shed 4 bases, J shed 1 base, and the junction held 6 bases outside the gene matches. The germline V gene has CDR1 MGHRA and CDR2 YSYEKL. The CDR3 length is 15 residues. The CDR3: CASSREGAANTEAFF. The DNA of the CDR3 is TGCGCCAGCAGCCGCGAGGGGGCCGCGAACACTGAAGCTTTCTTT.

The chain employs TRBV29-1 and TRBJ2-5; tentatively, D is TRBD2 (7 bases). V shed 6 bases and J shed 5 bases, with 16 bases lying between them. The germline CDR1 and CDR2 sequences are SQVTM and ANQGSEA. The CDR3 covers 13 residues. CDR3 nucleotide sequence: TGCAGCGTCCTAGGGGGGGAGAGGGAGACCCAGTACTTC. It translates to CSVLGGERETQYF.

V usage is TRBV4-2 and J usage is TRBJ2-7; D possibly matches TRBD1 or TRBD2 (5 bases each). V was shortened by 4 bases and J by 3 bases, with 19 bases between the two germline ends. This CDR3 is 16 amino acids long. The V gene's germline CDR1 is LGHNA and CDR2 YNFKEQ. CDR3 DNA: TGTGCCAGCAGCCCCTCTAGTGGGACGGCGAGCTACGAGCAGTACTTC. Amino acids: CASSPSSGTASYEQYF.

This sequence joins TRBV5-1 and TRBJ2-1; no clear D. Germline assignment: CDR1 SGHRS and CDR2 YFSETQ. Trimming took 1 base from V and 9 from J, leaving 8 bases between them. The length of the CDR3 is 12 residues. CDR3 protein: CASSLYLPEQFF. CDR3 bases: TGCGCCAGCAGCTTGTACTTGCCTGAGCAGTTCTTC.

The DNA of the CDR3 is TGCAGCGTTACGGACGGGAGGAACACTGAAGCTTTCTTT. This gives the protein CSVTDGRNTEAFF. The chain links TRBV29-1 to TRBJ1-1; D unclear. This CDR3 is 13 amino acids long. Germline assignment: CDR1 SQVTM and CDR2 ANQGSEA. V was shortened by 5 bases and J by 1 base, with 11 bases between the two germline ends.

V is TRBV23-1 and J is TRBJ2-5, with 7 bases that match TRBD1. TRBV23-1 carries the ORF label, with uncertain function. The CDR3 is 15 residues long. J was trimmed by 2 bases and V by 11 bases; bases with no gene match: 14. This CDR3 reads CACPVAQGVQETQYF. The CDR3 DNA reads TGCGCCTGCCCGGTCGCGCAGGGGGTTCAAGAGACCCAGTACTTC.

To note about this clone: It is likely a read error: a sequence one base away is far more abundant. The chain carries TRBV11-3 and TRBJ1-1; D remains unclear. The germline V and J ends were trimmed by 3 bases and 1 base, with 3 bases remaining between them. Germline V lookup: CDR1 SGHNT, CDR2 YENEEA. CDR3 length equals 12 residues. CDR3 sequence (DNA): TGTGCCAGCAGCTTCGGGAACACTGAAGCTTTCTTT. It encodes CASSFGNTEAFF.

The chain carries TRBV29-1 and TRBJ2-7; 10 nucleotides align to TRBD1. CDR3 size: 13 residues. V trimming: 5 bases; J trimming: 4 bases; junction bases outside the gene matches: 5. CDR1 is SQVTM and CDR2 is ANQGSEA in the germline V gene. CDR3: CSVMRQGAYEQYF. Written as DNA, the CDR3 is TGCAGCGTTATGAGACAGGGGGCTTACGAGCAGTACTTC.

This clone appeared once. CDR3 amino acids: CSARLDYEQYF. CDR3 bases: TGCAGTGCTAGGCTTGACTACGAGCAGTACTTC. V and J are TRBV20-1 and TRBJ2-7; D is unresolved. With 3 bases removed from V and 3 bases from J, the gap between germline ends came to 6 bases. The CDR3 is 11 amino acids. Germline V gene data show CDR1 as DFQATT and CDR2 as SNEGSKA (reference sequence).

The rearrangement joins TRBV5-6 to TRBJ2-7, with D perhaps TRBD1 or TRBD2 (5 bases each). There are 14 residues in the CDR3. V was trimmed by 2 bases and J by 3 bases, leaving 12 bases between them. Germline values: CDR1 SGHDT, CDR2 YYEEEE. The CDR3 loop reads CASSFGTRGYEQYF. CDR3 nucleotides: TGTGCCAGCAGCTTCGGGACCAGAGGCTACGAGCAGTACTTC.

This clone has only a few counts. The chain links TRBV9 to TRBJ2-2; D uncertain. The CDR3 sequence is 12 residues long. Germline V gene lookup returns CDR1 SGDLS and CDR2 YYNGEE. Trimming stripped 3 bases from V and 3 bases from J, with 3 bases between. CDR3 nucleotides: TGTGCCAGCAGCGGGTACACCGGGGAGCTGTTTTTT. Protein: CASSGYTGELFF.